These 22 T cell receptor beta chains share one sample of origin, sequenced in a study of T cell repertoires in cytomegalovirus infection. TCRdb re-derived calls from the reads in MiXCR, one entry per CDR3 protein. The data hold about 900,000 distinct CDR3 sequences, with about a third observed a single time. Their cognate antigens are unknown. Sequenced here: cultured CD8+ T cells from PBMCs, sampled from culture after CMV antigen stimulation. These receptors came from a human donor in good health (CMV status not recorded). Some clones in this sample may be carry-over from other donors' samples.

V usage is TRBV14 and J usage is TRBJ1-2, with 8 bases matching TRBD1. Germline V CDR1 and CDR2: SGHDN, FVKESK. The CDR3 runs 16 residues. V gave up 3 bases and J gave up 5 bases; unmatched junction bases: 11. Here the CDR3 reads CASSQTGTGRGYGYTF. The CDR3 bases are TGTGCCAGCAGCCAGACCGGGACAGGTCGTGGGTATGGCTACACCTTC.

This clonotype was seen a handful of times. The chain links TRBV7-6 to TRBJ2-7; no reliable D call. CDR1 SGHVS and CDR2 FNYEAQ come from the germline V gene. V was clipped by 5 bases and J by 1 base, with 9 bases between them. This CDR3 has 13 residues. This chain's CDR3 is CASSPPESYEQYV. The CDR3 coding sequence is TGTGCCAGCAGCCCCCCGGAGTCCTACGAGCAGTACGTC.

The gene calls are TRBV5-6 and TRBJ2-7; a weak D match, TRBD2 (5 bases). The CDR3 contains 15 residues. Germline CDR1 reads SGHDT; CDR2 reads YYEEEE. With 4 bases removed from V and 6 bases from J, the gap between germline ends came to 20 bases. CDR3 DNA sequence: TGTGCCAGCAGCCCTCGATGGGGAGAGGAGATCGAGCAGTACTTC. It codes for CASSPRWGEEIEQYF.

The chain uses TRBV6-2 or TRBV6-3 and TRBJ2-5, with TRBD1 as a possible D gene (6 bases). CDR3 length: 14 residues. Per the germline V gene, CDR1 is MNHEY and CDR2 is SVGEGT. Between the trimmed V and J ends, which lost 2 bases and 4 bases, there was a span of 11 bases. The CDR3: CASSYGQGLETQYF. CDR3 DNA sequence: TGTGCCAGCAGTTACGGCCAGGGGCTAGAGACCCAGTACTTC.

Regarding this clonotype: One end of the junction varies from germline; a read error may be responsible. The chain couples TRBV6-6 to TRBJ2-2, with D possibly TRBD2 on 5 matching bases. Germline CDR1 reads MNHNY; CDR2 reads SVGAGI (reference sequence). The CDR3 has 15 amino acids. The CDR3 nucleotides read TGTGCCAGCAGTCTGAGCGGCGCGAACATCGGGGAGCTGTTTTTT. Translation: CASSLSGANIGELFF.

V is TRBV4-1 and J is TRBJ1-6; no definite D call. Looked up from germline, CDR1 is MGHRA and CDR2 is YSYEKL. V was cut by 0 bases and J by 3 bases, with 12 bases left in between. There are 17 residues in the CDR3. The CDR3 loop reads CASSQDVASYYNSPLHF. The CDR3 DNA reads TGCGCCAGCAGCCAAGATGTAGCGTCCTACTATAATTCACCCCTCCACTTT.

The rearrangement links TRBV7-4 to TRBJ2-2, with TRBD1 identical over 8 bases. The CDR3 is 18 amino acids. Germline V lookup: CDR1 SGHVT, CDR2 SQSDAQ. With 4 bases clipped from V and 4 bases from J, the junction kept 14 bases outside the gene matches. CDR3 in amino acids: CASSSRVRGPRVTGELFF. The DNA of the CDR3 is TGTGCCAGCAGCTCTCGGGTCAGGGGGCCTCGGGTCACCGGGGAGCTGTTTTTT.

The CDR3 DNA reads TGTGCCAGCACCCCTCGCAGGGGGCCCAGCTCCTACAATGAGCAGTTCTTC. It yields the protein CASTPRRGPSSYNEQFF. This sequence joins TRBV28 and TRBJ2-1, with 8 bases fitting TRBD1. From germline, CDR1 is MDHEN and CDR2 SYDVKM. V shed 7 bases and J 0 bases; nucleotides not matched to a gene: 11. The CDR3 sequence is 17 residues long.

This clonotype was counted only a few times. The chain employs TRBV5-6 and TRBJ2-1; 10 positions agree with TRBD2. V lost 4 bases and J lost 5; bases outside the gene matches: 6. This CDR3 region has 15 residues. Germline V gene sequence: CDR1 SGHDT, CDR2 YYEEEE. CDR3 amino acids: CASSPGTSVNNEQFF. The CDR3 DNA follows: TGTGCCAGCAGCCCCGGGACTAGCGTAAACAATGAGCAGTTCTTC.

This clonotype has just a few counts. The chain is built from TRBV6-1 and TRBJ2-7; D is perhaps TRBD1 (6 bases). The V and J ends lost 6 bases and 0 bases respectively, with 24 bases between them. Looked up from germline, CDR1 is MNHNS and CDR2 is SASEGT. This CDR3 spans 18 amino acids. The CDR3 nucleotides read TGTGCCAGCAGACCCCTCCGGGACACTTCTAGGAGCTCCTACGAGCAGTACGTC. Residues: CASRPLRDTSRSSYEQYV.

The V and J genes are TRBV20-1 and TRBJ2-7; D is possibly TRBD2 (6 bases). From germline, CDR1 is DFQATT and CDR2 SNEGSKA (reference sequence). V was shortened by 7 bases and J by 6 bases, with 19 bases between the two germline ends. The CDR3 covers 13 residues. The CDR3 bases are TGCAGTGGGGGCTCTGGGGAGGCGGGCGAGCAGTACTTC. Translating gives CSGGSGEAGEQYF.

The chain recombines TRBV18 with TRBJ1-2; D may be TRBD1 (5 bases). The CDR3 has 14 amino acids. The germline V gene has CDR1 KGHSH and CDR2 LQKENI. Trimming pared 5 bases from V and 4 bases from J, leaving 14 bases between. As DNA, the CDR3 is TGTGCCAGCTCAGATAGCAGGGTTGCCTATGGCTACACCTTC. It is translated as CASSDSRVAYGYTF.

This rearrangement joins TRBV27 to TRBJ1-6, with D possibly TRBD1 on 5 matching bases. From germline, CDR1 is MNHEY and CDR2 SMNVEV (reference sequence). This CDR3 spans 20 amino acids. V lost 2 bases and J lost 0, with 20 bases in between. CDR3: CASSLGAWTSLSSYNSPLHF. The CDR3 bases are TGTGCCAGCAGTTTAGGGGCGTGGACATCTTTAAGCTCCTATAATTCACCCCTCCACTTT.

This clonotype was detected only a few times. The CDR3 protein is CASSPAGILMNTEAFF. The CDR3 DNA follows: TGTGCCAGTAGTCCGGCCGGGATTTTAATGAACACTGAAGCTTTCTTT. The chain joins TRBV19 to TRBJ1-1; D uncertain. Deletions cut 5 bases from V and 0 bases from J, with 16 bases between. CDR1 and CDR2 (germline): LNHDA, SQIVND (reference sequence). The CDR3 totals 16 residues.

This clonotype appeared a few times. The V call is TRBV7-3, the J call TRBJ2-6; D unresolved. The ends were cut back, 0 bases at V and 3 bases at J, with 12 bases in the middle. This CDR3 has 17 residues. CDR1 SGHTA and CDR2 FQGTGA come from the germline V gene. CDR3 nucleotide sequence: TGTGCCAGCAGCTTAACTGGACCCCCCTTTGGGGCCAACGTCCTGACTTTC. Protein: CASSLTGPPFGANVLTF.

The rearrangement uses TRBV5-6 and TRBJ2-3, with TRBD2 matching over 7 bases. This CDR3 spans 16 amino acids. J gave up 2 bases and V 0 bases, and 6 bases lay outside the gene matches. The germline V gene encodes CDR1 SGHDT and CDR2 YYEEEE. The CDR3 coding sequence is TGTGCCAGCAGCTTGGAGCGGGGCCCCCCCACAGATACGCAGTATTTT. Translation: CASSLERGPPTDTQYF.

This clonotype was counted between two and nine times. This sequence joins TRBV11-2 and TRBJ2-4; 8 bases fit TRBD1. Germline trimming cut 0 bases from V and 8 bases from J; bases unmatched to any gene: 3. Germline values: CDR1 SGHAT, CDR2 FQNNGV. The CDR3 has 14 amino acids. As DNA, the CDR3 is TGTGCCAGCAGCTTAGAACAGGGGGTAGACATTCAGTACTTC. As protein: CASSLEQGVDIQYF.

This clonotype was seen repeatedly, ten times or more. The chain has TRBV7-6 and TRBJ1-1; D gene ambiguous. V was pared by 2 bases and J by 5 bases, with 15 bases between. The germline CDR1 and CDR2 sequences are SGHVS and FNYEAQ. CDR3 size: 15 residues. This CDR3 is CASSLILWDQTEAFF. The CDR3, as DNA: TGTGCCAGCAGCTTAATCTTATGGGATCAAACTGAAGCTTTCTTT.

The rearrangement links TRBV6-1 to TRBJ2-5; D is ambiguous. Per germline, CDR1 MNHNS and CDR2 SASEGT. The CDR3 is 12 residues long. CDR3 nucleotides: TGTTCGATAGGAGCAGGCTGGGAGACCCAGTACTTC. Translated, it gives CSIGAGWETQYF.

V gene TRBV6-2 or TRBV6-3 combines with J gene TRBJ2-3; the D gene is possibly TRBD1 (5 bases). The V gene's germline CDR1 is MNHEY and CDR2 SVGEGT. CDR3 length equals 14 residues. Trimming took 0 bases from V and 4 from J, leaving 8 bases between them. CDR3 coding DNA: TGTGCCAGCAGTTACTCGAGACAGTCAGATACGCAGTATTTT. Translating it yields CASSYSRQSDTQYF.

This clonotype came up a few times. The chain has TRBV7-8 and TRBJ2-1; D remains ambiguous. Germline loops: CDR1 SGHVS, CDR2 FQNEAQ. V was pared by 5 bases and J by 8 bases, with 10 bases between. The CDR3 totals 12 residues. The CDR3 region has the DNA TGTGCCAGCAGCCCGCCGACGGATGAGCAGTTCTTC. This translates into CASSPPTDEQFF.

This clonotype occurred a few times. The rearrangement joins TRBV7-8 to TRBJ1-5, with TRBD1 identical over 7 bases. The CDR3 length is 14 residues. J gave up 6 bases and V 5 bases, and 7 bases lay outside the gene matches. Germline V lookup: CDR1 SGHVS, CDR2 FQNEAQ. This CDR3 is CASSTDRVSQPQHF. The CDR3 bases are TGTGCCAGCAGCACAGACAGGGTGAGTCAGCCCCAGCATTTT.